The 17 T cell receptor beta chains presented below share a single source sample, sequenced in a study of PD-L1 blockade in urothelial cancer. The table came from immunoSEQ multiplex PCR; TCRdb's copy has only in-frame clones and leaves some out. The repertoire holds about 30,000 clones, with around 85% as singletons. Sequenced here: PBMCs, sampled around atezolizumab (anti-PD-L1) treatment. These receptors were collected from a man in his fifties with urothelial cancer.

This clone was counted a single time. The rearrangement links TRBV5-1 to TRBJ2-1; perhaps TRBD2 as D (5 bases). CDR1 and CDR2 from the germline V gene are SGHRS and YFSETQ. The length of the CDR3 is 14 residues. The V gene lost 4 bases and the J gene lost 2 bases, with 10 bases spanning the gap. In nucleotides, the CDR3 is TGCGCCAGCAGCAAAGCGGAAACCTACAATGAGCAGTTCTTC. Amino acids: CASSKAETYNEQFF.

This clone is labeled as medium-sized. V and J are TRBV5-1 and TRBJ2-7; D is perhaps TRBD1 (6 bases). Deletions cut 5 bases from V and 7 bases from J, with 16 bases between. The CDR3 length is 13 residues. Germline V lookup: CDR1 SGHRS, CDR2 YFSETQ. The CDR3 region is CASRNQGRGEQYF. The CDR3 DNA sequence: TGCGCCAGCAGAAATCAGGGTAGGGGGGAGCAGTACTTC.

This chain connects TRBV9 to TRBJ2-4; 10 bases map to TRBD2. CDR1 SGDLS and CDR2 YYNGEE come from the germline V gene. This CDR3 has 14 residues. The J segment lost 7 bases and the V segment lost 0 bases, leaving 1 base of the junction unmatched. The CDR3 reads CASSVASGGNIQYF. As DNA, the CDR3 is TGTGCCAGCAGCGTAGCTAGCGGGGGCAACATTCAGTACTTC.

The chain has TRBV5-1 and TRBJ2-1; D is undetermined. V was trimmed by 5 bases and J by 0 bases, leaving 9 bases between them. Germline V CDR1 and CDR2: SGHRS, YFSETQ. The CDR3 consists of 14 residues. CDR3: CASRAASSYNEQFF. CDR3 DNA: TGCGCCAGCAGGGCGGCTAGCTCCTACAATGAGCAGTTCTTC.

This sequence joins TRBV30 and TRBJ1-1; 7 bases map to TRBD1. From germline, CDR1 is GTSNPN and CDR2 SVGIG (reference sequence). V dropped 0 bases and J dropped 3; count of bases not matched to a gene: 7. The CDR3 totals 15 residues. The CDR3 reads CAWSVPDRRDTEAFF. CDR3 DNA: TGTGCCTGGAGTGTACCGGACAGGAGGGACACTGAAGCTTTCTTT. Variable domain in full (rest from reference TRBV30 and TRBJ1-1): SQTIHQWPATLVQPVGSPLSLECTVEGTSNPNLYWYRQAAGRGLQLLFYSVGIGQISSEVPQNLSASRPQDRQFILSSKKLLLSDSGFYLCAWSVPDRRDTEAFFGQGTRLTVV.

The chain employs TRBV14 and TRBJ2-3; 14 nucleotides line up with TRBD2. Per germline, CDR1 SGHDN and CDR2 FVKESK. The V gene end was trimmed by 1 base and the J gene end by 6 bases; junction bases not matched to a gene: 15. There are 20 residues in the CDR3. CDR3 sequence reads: CASSQVPRGGTSGRWDTQYF. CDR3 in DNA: TGTGCCAGCAGCCAAGTGCCTCGTGGAGGGACTAGCGGGAGATGGGATACGCAGTATTTT.

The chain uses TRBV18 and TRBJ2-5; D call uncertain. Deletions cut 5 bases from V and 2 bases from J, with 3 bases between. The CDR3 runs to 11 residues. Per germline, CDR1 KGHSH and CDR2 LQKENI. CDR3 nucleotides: TGTGCCAGCTCATATCAAGAGACCCAGTACTTC. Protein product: CASSYQETQYF.

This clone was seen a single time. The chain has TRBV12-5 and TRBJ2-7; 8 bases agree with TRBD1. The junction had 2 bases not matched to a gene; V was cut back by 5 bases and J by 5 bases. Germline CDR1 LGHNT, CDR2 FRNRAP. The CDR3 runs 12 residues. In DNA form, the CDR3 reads TGTGCTAGTGGTCTACAGGGGGACGAGCAGTACTTC. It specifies CASGLQGDEQYF.

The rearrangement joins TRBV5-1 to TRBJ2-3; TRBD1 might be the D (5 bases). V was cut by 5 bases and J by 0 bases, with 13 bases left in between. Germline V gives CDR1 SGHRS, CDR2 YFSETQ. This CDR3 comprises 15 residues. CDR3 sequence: CASSLQGSSTDTQYF. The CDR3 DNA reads TGCGCCAGCAGTCTTCAGGGCTCTAGCACAGATACGCAGTATTTT. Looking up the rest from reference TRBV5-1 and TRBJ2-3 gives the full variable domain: KAGVTQTPRYLIKTRGQQVTLSCSPISGHRSVSWYQQTPGQGLQFLFEYFSETQRNKGNFPGRFSGRQFSNSRSEMNVSTLELGDSALYLCASSLQGSSTDTQYFGPGTRLTVL.

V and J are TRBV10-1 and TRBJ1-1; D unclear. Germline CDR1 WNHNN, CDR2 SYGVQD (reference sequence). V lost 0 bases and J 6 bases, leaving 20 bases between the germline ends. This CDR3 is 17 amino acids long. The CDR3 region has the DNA TGCGCCAGCAGTGAGTCGAGTCTACCGGGAAGTAGATCTGAAGCTTTCTTT. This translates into CASSESSLPGSRSEAFF.

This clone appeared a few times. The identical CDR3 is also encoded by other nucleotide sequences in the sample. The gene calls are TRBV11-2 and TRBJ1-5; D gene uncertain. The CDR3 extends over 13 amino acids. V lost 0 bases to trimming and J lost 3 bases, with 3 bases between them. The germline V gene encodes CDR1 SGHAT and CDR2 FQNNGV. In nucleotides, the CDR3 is TGTGCCAGCAGCTTAGACTACAATCAGCCCCAGCATTTT. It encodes CASSLDYNQPQHF.

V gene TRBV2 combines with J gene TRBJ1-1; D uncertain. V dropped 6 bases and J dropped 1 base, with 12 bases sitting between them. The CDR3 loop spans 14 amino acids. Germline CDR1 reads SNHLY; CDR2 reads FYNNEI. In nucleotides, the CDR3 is TGTGCCAGCAGGTTGACACACGGGAACACTGAAGCTTTCTTT. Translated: CASRLTHGNTEAFF.

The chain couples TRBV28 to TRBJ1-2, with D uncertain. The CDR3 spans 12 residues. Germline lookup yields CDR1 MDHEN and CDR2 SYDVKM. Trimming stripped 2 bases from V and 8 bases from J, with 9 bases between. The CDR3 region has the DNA TGTGCCAGCAGTTTAGCGGGGTACGGCTACACCTTC. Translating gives CASSLAGYGYTF.

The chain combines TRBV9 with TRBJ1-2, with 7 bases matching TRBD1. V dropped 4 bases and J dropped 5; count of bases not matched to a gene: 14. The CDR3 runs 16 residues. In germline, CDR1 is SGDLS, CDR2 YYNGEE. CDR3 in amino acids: CASSQKEGAPRYGYTF. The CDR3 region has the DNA TGTGCCAGCAGCCAAAAAGAGGGGGCGCCGAGGTATGGCTACACCTTC.

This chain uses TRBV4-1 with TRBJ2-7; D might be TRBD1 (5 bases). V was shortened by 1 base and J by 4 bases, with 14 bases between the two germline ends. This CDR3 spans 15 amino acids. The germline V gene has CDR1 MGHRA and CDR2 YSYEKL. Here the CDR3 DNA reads TGCGCCAGCAGCCAAGTTCAACAGGCGGATTACGAGCAGTACTTC. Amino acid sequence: CASSQVQQADYEQYF.

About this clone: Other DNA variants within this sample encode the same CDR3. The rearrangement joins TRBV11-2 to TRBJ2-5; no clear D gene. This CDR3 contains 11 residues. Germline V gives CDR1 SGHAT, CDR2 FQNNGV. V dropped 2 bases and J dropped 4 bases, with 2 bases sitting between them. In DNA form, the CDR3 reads TGTGCCAGCAGCTTACGAGAGACCCAGTACTTC. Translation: CASSLRETQYF.

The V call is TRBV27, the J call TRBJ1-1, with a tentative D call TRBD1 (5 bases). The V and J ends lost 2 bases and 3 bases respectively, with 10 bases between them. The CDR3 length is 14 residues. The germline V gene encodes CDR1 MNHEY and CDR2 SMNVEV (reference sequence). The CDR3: CASSLAGMYTEAFF. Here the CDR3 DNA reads TGTGCCAGCAGTTTAGCAGGGATGTACACTGAAGCTTTCTTT.